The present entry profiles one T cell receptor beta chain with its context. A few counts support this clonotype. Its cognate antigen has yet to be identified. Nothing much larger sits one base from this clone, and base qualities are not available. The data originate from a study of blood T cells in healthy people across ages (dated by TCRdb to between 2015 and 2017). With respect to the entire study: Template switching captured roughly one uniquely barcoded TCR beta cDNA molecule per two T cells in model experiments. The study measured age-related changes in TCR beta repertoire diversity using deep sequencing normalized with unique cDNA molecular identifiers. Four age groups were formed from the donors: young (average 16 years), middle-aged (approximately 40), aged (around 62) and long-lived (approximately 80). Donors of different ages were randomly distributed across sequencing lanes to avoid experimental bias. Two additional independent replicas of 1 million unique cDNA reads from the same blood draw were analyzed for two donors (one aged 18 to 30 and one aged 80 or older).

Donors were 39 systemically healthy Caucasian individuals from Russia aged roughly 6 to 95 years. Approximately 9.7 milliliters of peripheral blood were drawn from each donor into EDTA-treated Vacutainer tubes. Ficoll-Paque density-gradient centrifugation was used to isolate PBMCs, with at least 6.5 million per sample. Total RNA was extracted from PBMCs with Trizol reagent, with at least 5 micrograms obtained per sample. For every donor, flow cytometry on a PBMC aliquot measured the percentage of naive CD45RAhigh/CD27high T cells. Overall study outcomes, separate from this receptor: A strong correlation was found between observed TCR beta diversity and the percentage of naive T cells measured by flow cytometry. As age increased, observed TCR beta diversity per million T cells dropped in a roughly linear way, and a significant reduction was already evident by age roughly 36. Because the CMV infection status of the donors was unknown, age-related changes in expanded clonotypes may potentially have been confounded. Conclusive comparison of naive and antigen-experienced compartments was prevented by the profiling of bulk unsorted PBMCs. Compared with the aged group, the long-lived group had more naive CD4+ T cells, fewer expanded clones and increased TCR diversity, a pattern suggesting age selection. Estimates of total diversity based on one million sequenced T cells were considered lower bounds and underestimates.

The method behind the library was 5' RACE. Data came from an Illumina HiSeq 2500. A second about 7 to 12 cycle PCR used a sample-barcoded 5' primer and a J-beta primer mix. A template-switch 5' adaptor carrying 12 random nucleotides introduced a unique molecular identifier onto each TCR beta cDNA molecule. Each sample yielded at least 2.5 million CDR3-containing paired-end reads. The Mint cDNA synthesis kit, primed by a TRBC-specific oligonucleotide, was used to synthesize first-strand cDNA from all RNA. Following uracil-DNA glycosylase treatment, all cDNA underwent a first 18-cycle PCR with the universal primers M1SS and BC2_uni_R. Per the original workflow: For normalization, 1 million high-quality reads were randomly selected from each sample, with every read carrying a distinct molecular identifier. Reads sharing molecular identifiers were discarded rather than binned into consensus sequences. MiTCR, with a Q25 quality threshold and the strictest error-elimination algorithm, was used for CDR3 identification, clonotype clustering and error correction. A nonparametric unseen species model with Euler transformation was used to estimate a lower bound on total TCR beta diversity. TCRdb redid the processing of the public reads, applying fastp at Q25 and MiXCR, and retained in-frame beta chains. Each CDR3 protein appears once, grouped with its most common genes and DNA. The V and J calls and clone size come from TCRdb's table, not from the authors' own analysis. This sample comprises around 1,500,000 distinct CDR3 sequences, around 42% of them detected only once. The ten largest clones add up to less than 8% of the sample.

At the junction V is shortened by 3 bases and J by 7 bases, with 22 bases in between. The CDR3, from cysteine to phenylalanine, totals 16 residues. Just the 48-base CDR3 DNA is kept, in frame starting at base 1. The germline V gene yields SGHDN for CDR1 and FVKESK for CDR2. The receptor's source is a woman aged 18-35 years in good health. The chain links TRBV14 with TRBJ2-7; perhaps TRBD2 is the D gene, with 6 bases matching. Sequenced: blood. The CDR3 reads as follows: CASSHYSGVSYNEQYF. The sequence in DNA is TGTGCCAGCAGCCACTATTCGGGGGTTTCTTACAATGAGCAGTACTTC.